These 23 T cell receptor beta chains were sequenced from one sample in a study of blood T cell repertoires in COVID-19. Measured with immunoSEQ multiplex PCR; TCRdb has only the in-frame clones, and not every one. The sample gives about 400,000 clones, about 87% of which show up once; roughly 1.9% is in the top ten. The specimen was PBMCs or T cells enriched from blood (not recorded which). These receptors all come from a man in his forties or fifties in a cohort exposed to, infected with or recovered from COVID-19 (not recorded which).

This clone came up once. The CDR3 DNA reads as TGTGCCAGCAGTTTCGGGACATCGACGGACATTCAGTACTTC. Translated: CASSFGTSTDIQYF. The V call is TRBV6-5, the J call TRBJ2-4; a possible D gene is TRBD1 (6 bases). This CDR3 region has 14 residues. CDR1 and CDR2 from the germline V gene are MNHEY and SVGAGI. V dropped 4 bases and J dropped 8 bases, with 15 bases sitting between them.

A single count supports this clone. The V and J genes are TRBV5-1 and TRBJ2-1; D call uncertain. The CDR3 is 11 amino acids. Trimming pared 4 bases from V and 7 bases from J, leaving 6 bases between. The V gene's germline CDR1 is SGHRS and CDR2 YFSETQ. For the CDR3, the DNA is TGCGCCAGCAGCCAACAAAATGAGCAGTTCTTC. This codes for CASSQQNEQFF.

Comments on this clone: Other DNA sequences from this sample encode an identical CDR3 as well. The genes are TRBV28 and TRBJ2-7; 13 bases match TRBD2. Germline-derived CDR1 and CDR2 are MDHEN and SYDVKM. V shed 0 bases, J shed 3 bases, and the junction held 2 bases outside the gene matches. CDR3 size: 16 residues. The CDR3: CASSLWGTSGDYEQYF. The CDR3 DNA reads TGTGCCAGCAGTTTATGGGGGACTAGCGGGGACTACGAGCAGTACTTC. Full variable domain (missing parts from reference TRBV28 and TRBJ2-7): DVKVTQSSRYLVKRTGEKVFLECVQDMDHENMFWYRQDPGLGLRLIYFSYDVKMKEKGDIPEGYSVSREKKERFSLILESASTNQTSMYLCASSLWGTSGDYEQYFGPGTRLTVT.

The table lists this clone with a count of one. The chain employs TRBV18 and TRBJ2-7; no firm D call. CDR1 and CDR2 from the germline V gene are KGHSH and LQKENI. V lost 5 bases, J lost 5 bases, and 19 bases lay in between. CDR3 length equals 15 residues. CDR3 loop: CASSDARQVVNEQYF. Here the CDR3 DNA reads TGTGCCAGCTCAGATGCTCGACAAGTCGTCAACGAGCAGTACTTC.

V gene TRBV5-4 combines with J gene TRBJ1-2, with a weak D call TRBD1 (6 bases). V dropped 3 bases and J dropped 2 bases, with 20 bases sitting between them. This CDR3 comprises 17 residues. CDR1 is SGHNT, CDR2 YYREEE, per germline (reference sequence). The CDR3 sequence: CASSSEALQGSNYGYTF. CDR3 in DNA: TGTGCCAGCAGCTCCGAAGCCTTACAGGGCTCCAACTATGGCTACACCTTC.

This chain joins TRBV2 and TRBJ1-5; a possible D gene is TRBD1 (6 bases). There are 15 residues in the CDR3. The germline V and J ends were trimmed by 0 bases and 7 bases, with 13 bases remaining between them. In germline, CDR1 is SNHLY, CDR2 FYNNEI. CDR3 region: CASSEAPRGDQPQHF. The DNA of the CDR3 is TGTGCCAGCAGTGAAGCTCCCAGGGGCGACCAGCCCCAGCATTTT.

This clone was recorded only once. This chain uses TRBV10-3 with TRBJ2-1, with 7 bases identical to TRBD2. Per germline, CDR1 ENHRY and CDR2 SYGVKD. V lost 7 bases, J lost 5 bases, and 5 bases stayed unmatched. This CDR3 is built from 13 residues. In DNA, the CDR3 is TGTGCCATCACCAGCGGGAACGACAATGAGCAGTTCTTC. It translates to CAITSGNDNEQFF.

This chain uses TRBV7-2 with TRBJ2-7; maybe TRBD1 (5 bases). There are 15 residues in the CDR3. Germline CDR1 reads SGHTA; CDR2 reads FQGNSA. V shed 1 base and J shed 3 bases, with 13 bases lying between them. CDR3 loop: CASSLGTSIIYEQYF. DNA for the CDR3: TGTGCCAGCAGCTTAGGGACAAGTATAATCTACGAGCAGTACTTC.

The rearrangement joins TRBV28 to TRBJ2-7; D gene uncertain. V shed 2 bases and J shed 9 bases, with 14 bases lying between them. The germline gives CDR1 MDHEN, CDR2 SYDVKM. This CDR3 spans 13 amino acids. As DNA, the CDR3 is TGTGCCAGCAGTTTAATGGGCAGATTCGGGCAGTACTTC. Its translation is CASSLMGRFGQYF.

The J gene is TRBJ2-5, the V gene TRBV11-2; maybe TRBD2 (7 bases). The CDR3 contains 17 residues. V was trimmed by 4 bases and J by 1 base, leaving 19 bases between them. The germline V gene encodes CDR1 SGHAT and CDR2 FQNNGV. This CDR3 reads CASSWGAGALSQETQYF. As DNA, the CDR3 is TGTGCCAGCAGCTGGGGGGCGGGGGCGCTCAGCCAAGAGACCCAGTACTTC. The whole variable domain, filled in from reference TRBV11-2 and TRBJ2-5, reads EAGVAQSPRYKIIEKRQSVAFWCNPISGHATLYWYQQILGQGPKLLIQFQNNGVVDDSQLPKDRFSAERLKGVDSTLKIQPAKLEDSAVYLCASSWGAGALSQETQYFGPGTRLLVL.

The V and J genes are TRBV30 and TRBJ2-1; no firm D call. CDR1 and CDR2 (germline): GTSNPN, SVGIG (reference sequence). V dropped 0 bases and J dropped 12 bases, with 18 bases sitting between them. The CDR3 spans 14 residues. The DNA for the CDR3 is TGTGCCTGGAGTGTACGACTGGTTGAAGTGGTGCAGTTCTTC. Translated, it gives CAWSVRLVEVVQFF.

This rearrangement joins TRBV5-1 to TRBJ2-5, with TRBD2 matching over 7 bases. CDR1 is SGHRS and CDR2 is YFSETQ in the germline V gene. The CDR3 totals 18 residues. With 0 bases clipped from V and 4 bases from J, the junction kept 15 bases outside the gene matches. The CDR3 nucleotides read TGCGCCAGCAGCTTGGCGGTGGGGAGGGACCGTTGGGGAGAGACCCAGTACTTC. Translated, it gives CASSLAVGRDRWGETQYF. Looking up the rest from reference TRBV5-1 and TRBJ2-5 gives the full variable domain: KAGVTQTPRYLIKTRGQQVTLSCSPISGHRSVSWYQQTPGQGLQFLFEYFSETQRNKGNFPGRFSGRQFSNSRSEMNVSTLELGDSALYLCASSLAVGRDRWGETQYFGPGTRLLVL.

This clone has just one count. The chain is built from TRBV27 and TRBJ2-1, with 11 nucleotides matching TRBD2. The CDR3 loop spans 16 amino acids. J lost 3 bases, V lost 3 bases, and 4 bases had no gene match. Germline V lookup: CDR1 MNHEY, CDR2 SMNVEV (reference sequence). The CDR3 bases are TGTGCCAGCAGTTTGGCTAGCGGGAGGATCTACAATGAGCAGTTCTTC. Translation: CASSLASGRIYNEQFF.

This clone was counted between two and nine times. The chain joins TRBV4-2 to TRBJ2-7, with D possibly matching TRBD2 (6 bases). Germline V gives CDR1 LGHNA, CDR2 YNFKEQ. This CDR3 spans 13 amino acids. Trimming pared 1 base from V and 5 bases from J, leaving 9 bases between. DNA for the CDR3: TGTGCCAGCAGCCAAGCATCGGGGGACGAGCAGTACTTC. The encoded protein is CASSQASGDEQYF.

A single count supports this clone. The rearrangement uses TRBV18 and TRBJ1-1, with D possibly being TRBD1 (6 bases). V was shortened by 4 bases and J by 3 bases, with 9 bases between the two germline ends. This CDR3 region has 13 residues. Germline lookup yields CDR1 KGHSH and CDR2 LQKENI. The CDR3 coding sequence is TGTGCCAGCTCACTTCGGACAGACACTGAAGCTTTCTTT. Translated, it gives CASSLRTDTEAFF.

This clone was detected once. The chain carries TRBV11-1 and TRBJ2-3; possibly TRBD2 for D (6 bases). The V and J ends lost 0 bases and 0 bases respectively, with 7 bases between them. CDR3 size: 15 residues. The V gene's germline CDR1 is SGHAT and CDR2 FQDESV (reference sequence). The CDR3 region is CASSLARGSTDTQYF. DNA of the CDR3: TGTGCCAGCAGCTTAGCGCGGGGTAGCACAGATACGCAGTATTTT.

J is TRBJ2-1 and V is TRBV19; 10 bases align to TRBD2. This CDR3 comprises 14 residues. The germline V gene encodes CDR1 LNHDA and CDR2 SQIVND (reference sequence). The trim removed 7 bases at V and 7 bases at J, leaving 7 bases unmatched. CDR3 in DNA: TGTGCCAGTATAGGTAGCGGGAGGCGGAATGAGCAGTTCTTC. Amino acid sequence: CASIGSGRRNEQFF.

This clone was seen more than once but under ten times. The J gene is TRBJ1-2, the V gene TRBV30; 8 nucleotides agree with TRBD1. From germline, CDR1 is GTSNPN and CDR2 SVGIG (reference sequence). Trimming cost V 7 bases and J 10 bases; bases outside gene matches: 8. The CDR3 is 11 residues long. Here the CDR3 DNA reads TGTGCCTACCGGACAGGGCTAGACTACACCTTC. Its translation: CAYRTGLDYTF.

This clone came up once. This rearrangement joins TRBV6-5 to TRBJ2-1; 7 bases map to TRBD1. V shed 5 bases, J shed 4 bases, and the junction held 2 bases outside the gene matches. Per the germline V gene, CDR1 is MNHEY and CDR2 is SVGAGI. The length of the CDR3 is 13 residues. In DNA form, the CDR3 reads TGTGCCAGCAGTCAGGGACAGTACAATGAGCAGTTCTTC. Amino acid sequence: CASSQGQYNEQFF.

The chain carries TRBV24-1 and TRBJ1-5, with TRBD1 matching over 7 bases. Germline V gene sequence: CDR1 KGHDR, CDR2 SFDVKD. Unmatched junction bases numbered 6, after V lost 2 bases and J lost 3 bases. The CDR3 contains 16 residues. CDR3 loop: CATSDYDRELNQPQHF. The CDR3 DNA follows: TGTGCCACCAGTGATTACGACAGGGAACTCAATCAGCCCCAGCATTTT.

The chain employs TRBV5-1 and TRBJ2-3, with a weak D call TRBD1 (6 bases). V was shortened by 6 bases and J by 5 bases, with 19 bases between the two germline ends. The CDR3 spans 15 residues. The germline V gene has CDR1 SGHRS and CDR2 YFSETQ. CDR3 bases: TGCGCCAGCACTATGGGGGCTAGGGCACAAGATACGCAGTATTTT. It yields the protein CASTMGARAQDTQYF.

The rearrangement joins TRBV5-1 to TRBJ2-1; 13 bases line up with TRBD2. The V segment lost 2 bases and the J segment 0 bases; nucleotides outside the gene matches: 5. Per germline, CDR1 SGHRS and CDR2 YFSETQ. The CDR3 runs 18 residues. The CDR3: CASSLLAGGPSSYNEQFF. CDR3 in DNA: TGCGCCAGCAGCTTACTAGCGGGAGGGCCTAGCTCCTACAATGAGCAGTTCTTC.

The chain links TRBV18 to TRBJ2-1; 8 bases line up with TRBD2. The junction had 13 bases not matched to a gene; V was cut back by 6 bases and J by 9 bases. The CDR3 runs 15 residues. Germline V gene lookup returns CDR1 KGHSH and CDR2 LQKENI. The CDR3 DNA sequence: TGTGCCAGCTCCATCAGACGGGAGGGGTTAGGTGAGCAGTTCTTC. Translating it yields CASSIRREGLGEQFF.